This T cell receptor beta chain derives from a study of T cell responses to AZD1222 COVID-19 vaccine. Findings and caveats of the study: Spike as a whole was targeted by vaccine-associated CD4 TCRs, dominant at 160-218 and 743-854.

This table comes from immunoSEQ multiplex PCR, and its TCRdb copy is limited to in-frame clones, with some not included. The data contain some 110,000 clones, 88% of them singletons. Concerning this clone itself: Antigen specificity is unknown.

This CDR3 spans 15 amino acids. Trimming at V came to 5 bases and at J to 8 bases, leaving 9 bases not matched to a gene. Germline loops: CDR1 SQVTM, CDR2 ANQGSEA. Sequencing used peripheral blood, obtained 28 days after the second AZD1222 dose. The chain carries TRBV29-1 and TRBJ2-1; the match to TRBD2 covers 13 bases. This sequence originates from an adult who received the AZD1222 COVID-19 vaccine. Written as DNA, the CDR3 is TGCAGCGTTAGACAACTAGCGGGGGGGCTCGATGAGCAGTTCTTC. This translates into CSVRQLAGGLDEQFF.